These T cell receptor beta chains were read from a single sample in a study of blood T cell repertoires in COVID-19. Profiled with immunoSEQ multiplex PCR; TCRdb holds only in-frame clones, not every one. This table holds hundreds of thousands of clones, around nine tenths found once. Sequenced input: PBMCs or T cells enriched from blood (not recorded which). The receptors come from a man in his sixties who had recovered from COVID-19. The CDR3 runs from the conserved cysteine through the conserved F or W. Fields, in order: V gene, J gene, clone size, D gene, CDR3 DNA, CDR3 protein. D genes are given only for firm matches. Not every row has a clone size; where given, it reads once, few, many or a size class.

>TRBV7-2|TRBJ1-5|-|-
TGTGCCAGCAGCTTAGTTCATAGCCTTAATCAGCCCCAGCATTTT
CASSLVHSLNQPQHF
>TRBV6-4|TRBJ2-3|-|TRBD2
TGTGCCAGGTTGGGAGGGAGGGCCCCCCCAGATACGCAGTATTTT
CARLGGRAPPDTQYF
>TRBV5-1|TRBJ2-1|few|TRBD2
TGCGCCAGCAGCGGGGGACTAGCGGGAATAAAGGAGCAGTTCTTC
CASSGGLAGIKEQFF
>TRBV4-2|TRBJ1-1|once|-
TGTGCCAGCAGCCAAGGACAAACAACGGTAAAGAACACTGAAGCTTTCTTT
CASSQGQTTVKNTEAFF
>TRBV7-3|TRBJ2-5|-|TRBD2
TGTGCCAGCAGCTTCCTAGCGGGGGTACAAGAGACCCAGTACTTC
CASSFLAGVQETQYF
>TRBV6-5|TRBJ2-7|-|TRBD1
TGTGCCAGCAGTCACAGGGGCTACGAGCAGTACTTC
CASSHRGYEQYF
>TRBV2|TRBJ1-2|-|-
TGTGCCAGCAGTGTGAGTTTGGGGGCACGGTATGGCTACACCTTC
CASSVSLGARYGYTF
>TRBV18|TRBJ2-2|-|-
TGTGCCAGCTCACCGCAGCGGCCCAACACCGGGGAGCTGTTTTTT
CASSPQRPNTGELFF
>TRBV5-4|TRBJ1-4|-|-
TGTGCCAGCAGCACCGGAGGGAGCAATGAAAAACTGTTTTTT
CASSTGGSNEKLFF
>TRBV27|TRBJ2-3|-|TRBD2
TGTGCCAGCAGTTTAGTTGGACTAGCGGGGGCCAAAAGCACAGATACGCAGTATTTT
CASSLVGLAGAKSTDTQYF
>TRBV6-5|TRBJ2-7|-|TRBD1
TGTGCCAGCAGGGGGACAGGGGGCTACGAGCAGTACTTC
CASRGTGGYEQYF
>TRBV9|TRBJ1-1|-|-
TGTGCCAGCAGCAAATACGACCAGGGTTTAGGAGCCTCTGAAGCTTTCTTT
CASSKYDQGLGASEAFF
>TRBV2|TRBJ1-2|-|TRBD1
TGTGCCAGCATGACAGGGTCAAGTAACTATGGCTACACCTTC
CASMTGSSNYGYTF
>TRBV6-1|TRBJ1-5|-|-
TGTGCCAGCAGTGAGAGTCATACTATTAGCAATCAGCCCCAGCATTTT
CASSESHTISNQPQHF
>TRBV9|TRBJ1-1|-|TRBD1
TGTGCCAGCAGCTGGGGACAGGAAACCTCTGAAGCTTTCTTT
CASSWGQETSEAFF
>TRBV5-1|TRBJ1-6|-|-
TGCGCCAGCACTGATTCGGGGGGGTCACCCCTCCACTTT
CASTDSGGSPLHF
>TRBV11-3|TRBJ2-5|once|TRBD2
TGTGCCAGCAGCTTAATAGCGGGGAAACAAGAGACCCAGTACTTC
CASSLIAGKQETQYF
>TRBV7-2|TRBJ2-5|-|TRBD1
TGTGCCAGCAGCAGGGACAGGGGCGAGACCCAGTACTTC
CASSRDRGETQYF
>TRBV9|TRBJ2-5|-|-
TGTGCCAGCAGCCCTGAACCTAGTGCTTCGGAGACCCAGTACTTC
CASSPEPSASETQYF
>TRBV9|TRBJ1-1|-|TRBD1
TGTGCCAGCAGCGTATTCCCAGGGGGGACTGAAGCTTTCTTT
CASSVFPGGTEAFF
>TRBV4-1|TRBJ2-7|-|TRBD2
TGCGCCAGCAGCCAAGGCACAAGCGCGGGAGTTCCCTACTACGAGCAGTACTTC
CASSQGTSAGVPYYEQYF
>TRBV30|TRBJ1-1|-|TRBD1
TGTGCCTGGAGTCCCGGACAGGGGAGAAACACTGAAGCTTTCTTT
CAWSPGQGRNTEAFF
>TRBV20-1|TRBJ2-3|-|-
TGCAGTGCTAGTCTCGCCCGGAGTGCGGATACGCAGTATTTT
CSASLARSADTQYF
>TRBV3-1/TRBV3-2|TRBJ2-2|-|TRBD1
TGTGCCAGCAGCCAGAGGACAGGGGGCACCGGGGAGCTGTTTTTT
CASSQRTGGTGELFF
>TRBV11-2|TRBJ2-5|-|-
TGTGCCAGCAGCACGTGGGACTTCCAAGAGACCCAGTACTTC
CASSTWDFQETQYF
>TRBV30|TRBJ1-2|once|TRBD1
TGTGCCTGGTCCCGGACAGGGGGCTATGGCTACACCTTC
CAWSRTGGYGYTF
>TRBV7-2|TRBJ2-7|-|TRBD2
TGTGCCAGCAGCTTAGGCCGGGAGGGCCTCTACGAGCAGTACTTC
CASSLGREGLYEQYF
>TRBV5-5|TRBJ1-2|-|-
TGTGCCAGCAGCTTCGGACAGACCAGCTATGGCTACACCTTC
CASSFGQTSYGYTF
>TRBV4-2|TRBJ1-2|-|-
TGTGCCAGCAGCCAAGAAATGAGGATACGCTACACCTTC
CASSQEMRIRYTF
>TRBV5-5|TRBJ1-6|-|-
TGTGCCAGCAGCTTCTCCCCAAGAGTGAAGAATTCTAATTCACCCCTCCACTTT
CASSFSPRVKNSNSPLHF
>TRBV7-2|TRBJ2-5|-|-
TGTGCCAGCAGCCGGGACTCGGGAGAGACCCAGTACTTC
CASSRDSGETQYF
>TRBV2|TRBJ1-2|-|TRBD1
TGTGCCAGCAGTGGATCGGGACAGAACTATGGCTACACCTTC
CASSGSGQNYGYTF
>TRBV18|TRBJ2-7|once|-
TGTGCCAGCTCACCCGACAGGAACTCCTACGAGCAGTACTTC
CASSPDRNSYEQYF
>TRBV7-8|TRBJ1-5|-|TRBD1
TGTGCCAGCAGCTTCGACAGGGGCGGTCAGCCCCAGCATTTT
CASSFDRGGQPQHF
>TRBV5-1|TRBJ2-7|once|TRBD2
TGCGCCAGCAGCTGGACTGTGGCGGGAGGTCCACCTGGGGACGAGCAGTACTTC
CASSWTVAGGPPGDEQYF
>TRBV30|TRBJ2-7|-|-
TGTGCCTGGAGTGTACGGAGGGGCCCAACCTACGAGCAGTACTTC
CAWSVRRGPTYEQYF
>TRBV25-1|TRBJ1-1|-|-
TGTGCCAGCAGCGAGGGCCACACTGAAGCTTTCTTT
CASSEGHTEAFF
>TRBV24-1|TRBJ2-1|-|TRBD2
TGTGCCACCAGTGGGGCTAGCGGGAGTTGGAGGAATGAGCAGTTCTTC
CATSGASGSWRNEQFF
>TRBV7-8|TRBJ2-1|-|TRBD1
TGTGCCAGCAGCCAACAGGGGAGCTCCTACAATGAGCAGTTCTTC
CASSQQGSSYNEQFF
>TRBV29-1|TRBJ1-1|-|TRBD1
TGCAGCGTGCCTCCTAGGGGGCACGACGGGAACACTGAAGCTTTCTTT
CSVPPRGHDGNTEAFF
>TRBV7-9|TRBJ1-1|-|TRBD1
TGTGCCAGCAGCGTCCGGGACAGGGGAAGGGGCACTGAAGCTTTCTTT
CASSVRDRGRGTEAFF
>TRBV4-3|TRBJ1-2|-|TRBD1
TGCGCCAGCAGCCCTGGACAGGGGACCCATGGCTACACCTTC
CASSPGQGTHGYTF
>TRBV19|TRBJ1-1|-|-
TGTGCCAGTAGTTCCAGACAGCTCACTGAAGCTTTCTTT
CASSSRQLTEAFF